One sample yielded the 5 T cell receptor beta chains listed below, sequenced in a study of response to subunit inactivated influenza vaccine. TCRdb used MiXCR to reprocess the RT-PCR reads, holding one entry per CDR3 protein. The data show more than 150,000 distinct CDR3 sequences, about 10% seen once. The material sequenced was non-naive T cells sorted from PBMCs, taken on the day of vaccination. These receptors were taken from a man aged 45-65 years who received an inactivated influenza vaccine.

The rearrangement joins TRBV20-1 to TRBJ2-3, with 8 bases matching TRBD2. Germline V lookup: CDR1 DFQATT, CDR2 SNEGSKA (reference sequence). V shed 0 bases, J shed 0 bases, and the junction held 8 bases outside the gene matches. The CDR3 runs 17 residues. DNA for the CDR3: TGCAGTGCTAGAGATCTATTGGCTAGCGGGAGCACAGATACGCAGTATTTT. Translating gives CSARDLLASGSTDTQYF.

This clonotype was counted many times. The chain joins TRBV5-1 to TRBJ2-5; possibly TRBD2 for D (5 bases). CDR1 is SGHRS and CDR2 is YFSETQ in the germline V gene. Trimming stripped 5 bases from V and 3 bases from J, with 5 bases between. This CDR3 is built from 11 residues. CDR3 in amino acids: CASRGEETQYF. In DNA, the CDR3 is TGCGCCAGCAGGGGAGAAGAGACCCAGTACTTC.

This clonotype was observed a handful of times. The chain uses TRBV7-2 and TRBJ1-4; no definite D call. From germline, CDR1 is SGHTA and CDR2 FQGNSA. Trimming shortened V by 5 bases and J by 4 bases, and 8 bases separated the two germline ends. This CDR3 spans 13 amino acids. The chain's CDR3 is CASSRGINEKLFF. CDR3 nucleotides: TGTGCCAGCAGCCGAGGGATTAATGAAAAACTGTTTTTT.

This clonotype was detected only a few times. J is TRBJ1-1 and V is TRBV9; D uncertain. Trimming removed 4 bases at V and 8 bases at J, with 18 bases between. The CDR3 extends over 14 amino acids. Germline CDR1 and CDR2: SGDLS and YYNGEE. This CDR3 is CASSPTEPGAEAFF. As DNA, the CDR3 is TGTGCCAGCAGCCCGACCGAACCGGGAGCAGAAGCTTTCTTT.

The table lists this clonotype with a few counts. V is TRBV3-1 and J is TRBJ2-7, with D possibly being TRBD2 (6 bases). Per the germline V gene, CDR1 is LGHDT and CDR2 is YNNKEL (reference sequence). Deletions cut 4 bases from V and 3 bases from J, with 10 bases between. This CDR3 is built from 13 residues. Written as DNA, the CDR3 is TGTGCCAGCAGCCTCCACGGGAGCTACGAGCAGTACTTC. Translating gives CASSLHGSYEQYF.